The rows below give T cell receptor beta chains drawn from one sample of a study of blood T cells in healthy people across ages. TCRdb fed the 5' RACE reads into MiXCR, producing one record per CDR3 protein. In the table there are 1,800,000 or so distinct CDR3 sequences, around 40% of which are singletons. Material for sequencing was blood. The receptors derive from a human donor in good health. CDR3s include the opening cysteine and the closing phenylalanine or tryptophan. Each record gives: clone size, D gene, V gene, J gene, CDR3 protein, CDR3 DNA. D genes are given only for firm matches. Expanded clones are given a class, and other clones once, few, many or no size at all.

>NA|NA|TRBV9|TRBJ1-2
CASSPTGTPSGYGYTF
TGTGCCAGCAGCCCAACCGGGACACCTTCGGGCTATGGCTACACCTTC
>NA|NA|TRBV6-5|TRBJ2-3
CASSYAEATDTQYF
TGTGCCAGCAGTTACGCGGAGGCCACAGATACGCAGTATTTT
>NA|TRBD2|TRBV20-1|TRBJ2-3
CSAKGVAGAFYTDTQYF
TGCAGTGCTAAGGGGGTAGCGGGGGCATTCTACACAGATACGCAGTATTTT
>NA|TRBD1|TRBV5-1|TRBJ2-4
CASSSQTGGNIQYF
TGCGCCAGCAGCTCACAGACAGGGGGGAACATTCAGTACTTC
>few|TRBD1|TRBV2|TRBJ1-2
CASCRDRELDGYTF
TGTGCCAGCTGCCGGGACAGGGAATTGGATGGCTACACCTTC
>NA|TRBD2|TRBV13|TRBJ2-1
CASSDTSGGTLGNNEQFF
TGTGCCAGCAGCGACACTAGCGGGGGGACCTTAGGGAACAATGAGCAGTTCTTC
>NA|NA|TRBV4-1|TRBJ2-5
CASWGHESETQYF
TGCGCCAGCTGGGGACATGAGTCGGAGACCCAGTACTTC
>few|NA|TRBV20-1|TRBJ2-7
CSARTSRHPLYEQYF
TGCAGTGCTAGAACTAGCAGACATCCACTGTACGAGCAGTACTTC
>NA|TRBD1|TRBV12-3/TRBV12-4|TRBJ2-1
CASSSDRGYDEQFF
TGTGCCAGCAGTTCCGACAGGGGGTATGATGAGCAATTCTTC
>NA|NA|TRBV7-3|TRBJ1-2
CASSLLAGPNYGYTF
TGTGCCAGCAGCTTGTTGGCAGGCCCTAACTATGGCTACACCTTC
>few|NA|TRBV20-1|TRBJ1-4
CSASSTGEKLFF
TGCAGTGCTAGCTCAACAGGGGAAAAACTGTTTTTT
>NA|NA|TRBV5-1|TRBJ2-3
CASSLGLVAADTQYF
TGCGCCAGCAGCTTGGGACTAGTTGCAGCAGATACGCAGTATTTT
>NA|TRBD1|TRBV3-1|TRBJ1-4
CASSQEGDRGRGKLFF
TGTGCCAGCAGCCAAGAAGGGGACAGGGGGCGCGGAAAACTGTTTTTT
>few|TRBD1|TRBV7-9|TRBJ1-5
CASSLTGEGSNQPQHF
TGTGCCAGCAGCTTGACAGGGGAAGGAAGCAATCAGCCCCAGCATTTT
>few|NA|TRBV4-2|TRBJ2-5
CASSPAPGRETQYF
TGTGCCAGCAGCCCCGCCCCCGGTAGGGAGACCCAGTACTTC
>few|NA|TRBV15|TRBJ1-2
CATSRDSAYGYTF
TGTGCCACCAGCAGAGATAGTGCCTATGGCTACACCTTC
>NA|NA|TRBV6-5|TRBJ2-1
CATRGGVGHEQFF
TGTGCCACCCGAGGGGGGGTTGGCCATGAGCAGTTCTTC
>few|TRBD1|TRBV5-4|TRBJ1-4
CASSVTGGKLFF
TGTGCCAGCAGCGTGACAGGGGGAAAACTGTTTTTT
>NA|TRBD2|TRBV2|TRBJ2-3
CASRPKLAGTDTQYF
TGTGCCAGCAGACCTAAACTAGCGGGGACAGATACGCAGTATTTT
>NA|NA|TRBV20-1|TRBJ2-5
CSATGTPQETQYF
TGCAGTGCAACCGGGACCCCTCAGGAGACCCAGTACTTC
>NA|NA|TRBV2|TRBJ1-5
CASSEVALLNQPQHF
TGTGCCAGCAGTGAAGTGGCCCTCCTTAATCAGCCCCAGCATTTT
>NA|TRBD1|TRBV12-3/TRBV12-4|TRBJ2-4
CVSSFGTEAIQYF
TGTGTCAGCAGTTTCGGGACAGAAGCAATTCAGTACTTC
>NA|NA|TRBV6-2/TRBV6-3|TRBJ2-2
CASSYSYTGELFF
TGTGCCAGCAGTTATAGTTACACCGGGGAGCTGTTTTTT